This T cell receptor (beta chain) is from a study of cytomegalovirus exposure and HLA in healthy donors. This clone has just one count. TCRdb's table, derived via immunoSEQ multiplex PCR, lists solely in-frame clones and lacks some. The sample shows about 240,000 clones, just under 90% of them seen only once. Germline V CDR1 and CDR2: LGHNT, FRNRAP. V was shortened by 1 base and J by 15 bases, with 16 bases between the two germline ends. The CDR3 loop spans 13 amino acids. This chain uses TRBV12-5 with TRBJ2-1, with D possibly TRBD2 on 6 matching bases. The receptor was isolated from a man between 18 and 35 years old in good health and CMV-seronegative. The sequenced sample consisted of PBMCs. The CDR3, as DNA: TGTGCTAGTGGTTTGGGGGGAGGTAGGGATCCGTTCTTC. It codes for CASGLGGGRDPFF.